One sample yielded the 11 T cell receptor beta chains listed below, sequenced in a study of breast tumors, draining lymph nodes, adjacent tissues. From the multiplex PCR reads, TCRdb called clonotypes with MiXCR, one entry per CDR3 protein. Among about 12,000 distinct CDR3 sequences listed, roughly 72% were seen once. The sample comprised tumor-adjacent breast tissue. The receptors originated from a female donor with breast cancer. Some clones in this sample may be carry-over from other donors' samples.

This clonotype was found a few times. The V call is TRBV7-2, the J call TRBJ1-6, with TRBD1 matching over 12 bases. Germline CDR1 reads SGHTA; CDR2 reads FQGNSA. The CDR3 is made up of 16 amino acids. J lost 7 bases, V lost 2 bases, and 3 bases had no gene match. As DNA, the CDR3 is TGTGCCAGCAGCTTACAAGGGACAGGGGGCAATTCACCCCTCCACTTT. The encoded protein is CASSLQGTGGNSPLHF.

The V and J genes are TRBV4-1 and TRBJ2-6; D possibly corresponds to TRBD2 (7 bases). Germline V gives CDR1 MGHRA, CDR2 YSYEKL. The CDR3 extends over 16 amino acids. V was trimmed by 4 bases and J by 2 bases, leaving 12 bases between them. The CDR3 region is CASSRGGGAGANVLTF. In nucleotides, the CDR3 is TGCGCCAGCAGCCGAGGGGGAGGGGCTGGGGCCAACGTCCTGACTTTC.

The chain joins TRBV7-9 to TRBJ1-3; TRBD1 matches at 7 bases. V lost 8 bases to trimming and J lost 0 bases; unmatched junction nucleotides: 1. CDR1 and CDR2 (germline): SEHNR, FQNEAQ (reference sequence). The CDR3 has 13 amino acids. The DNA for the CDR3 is TGTGCCAGCGGGACAGACTCTGGAAACACCATATATTTT. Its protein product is CASGTDSGNTIYF.

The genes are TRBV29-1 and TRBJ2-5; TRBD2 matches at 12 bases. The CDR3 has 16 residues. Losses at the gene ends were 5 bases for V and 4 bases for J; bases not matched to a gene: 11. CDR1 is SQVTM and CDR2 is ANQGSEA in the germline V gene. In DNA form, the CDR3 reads TGCAGCGTTCCTCGTCTATCGGGACTAGCGGGAGAGACCCAGTACTTC. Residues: CSVPRLSGLAGETQYF.

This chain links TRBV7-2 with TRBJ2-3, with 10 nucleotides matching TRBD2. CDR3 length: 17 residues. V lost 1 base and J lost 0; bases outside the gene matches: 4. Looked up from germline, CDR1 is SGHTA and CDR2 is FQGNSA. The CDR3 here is CASSLGLAGVSTDTQYF. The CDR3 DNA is TGTGCCAGCAGCTTAGGTCTAGCGGGAGTAAGCACAGATACGCAGTATTTT. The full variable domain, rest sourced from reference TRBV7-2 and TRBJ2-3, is GAGVSQSPSNKVTEKGKDVELRCDPISGHTALYWYRQSLGQGLEFLIYFQGNSAPDKSGLPSDRFSAERTGGSVSTLTIQRTQQEDSAVYLCASSLGLAGVSTDTQYFGPGTRLTVL.

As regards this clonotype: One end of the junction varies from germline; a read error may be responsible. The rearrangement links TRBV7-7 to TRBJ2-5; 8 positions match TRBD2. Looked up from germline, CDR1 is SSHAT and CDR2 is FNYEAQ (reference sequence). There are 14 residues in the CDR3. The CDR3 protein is CASSLSGGLETQYF. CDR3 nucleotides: TGTGCTAGCAGCTTAAGCGGGGGCTTGGAGACCCAGTACTTC.

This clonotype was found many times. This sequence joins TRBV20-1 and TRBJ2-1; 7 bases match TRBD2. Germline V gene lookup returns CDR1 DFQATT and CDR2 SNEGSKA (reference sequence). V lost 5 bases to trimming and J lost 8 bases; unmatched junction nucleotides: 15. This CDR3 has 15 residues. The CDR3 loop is CSAGDRDYREDEQFF. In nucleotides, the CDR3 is TGCAGTGCTGGCGACCGGGACTACCGCGAAGATGAGCAGTTCTTC.

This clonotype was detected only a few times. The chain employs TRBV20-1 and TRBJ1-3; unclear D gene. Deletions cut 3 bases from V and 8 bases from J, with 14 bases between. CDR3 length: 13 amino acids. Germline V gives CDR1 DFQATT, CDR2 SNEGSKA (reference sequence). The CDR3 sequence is CSASHMTLDTIYF. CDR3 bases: TGCAGTGCTAGTCACATGACTCTGGACACCATATATTTT.

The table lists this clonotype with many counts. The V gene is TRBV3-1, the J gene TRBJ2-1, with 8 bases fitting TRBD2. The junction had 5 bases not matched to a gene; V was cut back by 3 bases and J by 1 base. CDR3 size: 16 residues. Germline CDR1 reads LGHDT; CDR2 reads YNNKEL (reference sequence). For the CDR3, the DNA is TGTGCCAGCAGCCAGACGACTAGCGTATCCTACAATGAGCAGTTCTTC. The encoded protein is CASSQTTSVSYNEQFF.

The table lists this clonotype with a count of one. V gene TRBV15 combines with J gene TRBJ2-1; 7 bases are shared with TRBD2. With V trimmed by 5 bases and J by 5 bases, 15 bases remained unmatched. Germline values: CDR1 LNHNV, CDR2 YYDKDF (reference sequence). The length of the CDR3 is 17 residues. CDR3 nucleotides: TGTGCCACCAGCTCCTCCTACCGGGACTACAACGACAATGAGCAGTTCTTC. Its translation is CATSSSYRDYNDNEQFF.

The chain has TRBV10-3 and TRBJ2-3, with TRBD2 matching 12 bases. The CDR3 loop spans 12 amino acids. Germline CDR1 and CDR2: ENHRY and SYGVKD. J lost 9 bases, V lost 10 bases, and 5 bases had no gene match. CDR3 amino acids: CATLAGGTTQYF. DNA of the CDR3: TGTGCCACCCTAGCGGGAGGGACGACGCAGTATTTT.